This T cell receptor beta chain was sequenced for a study of blood T cells in healthy people across ages (dated by TCRdb to the mid-2010s). For the study in its entirety: In model experiments, template switching captured roughly one uniquely barcoded TCR beta cDNA molecule for every two T cells. To track age-related changes in TCR beta repertoire diversity, the study relied on deep sequencing normalized with unique cDNA molecular identifiers. Donors were grouped into four age groups: young (average 16 years), middle-aged (under 40), aged (about 59) and long-lived (about 89). To avoid experimental bias, donors of different ages were randomly spread across the sequencing lanes. The study analyzed two additional independent replicas of 1 million unique cDNA reads from the same blood draw for two donors, one aged 18 to 29 and one aged 80 or older. Summary of the overall study and its limitations: Because the CMV infection status of the donors was unknown, age-related changes in expanded clonotypes may potentially have been confounded. Conclusive comparison of naive and antigen-experienced compartments was prevented by the profiling of bulk unsorted PBMCs. Compared with the aged group, more naive CD4+ T cells, fewer expanded clones and increased TCR diversity were shown by the long-lived group, suggesting age selection. There was a strong correlation between observed TCR beta diversity and the percentage of naive T cells measured by flow cytometry. Estimates of total diversity based on one million sequenced T cells were considered lower bounds and underestimates. As age increased, observed TCR beta diversity per million T cells dropped in a roughly linear way, and a significant reduction was already evident by age around 41.

Of note for this clonotype: The antigen it binds to is not known. Base qualities were left out, and no much larger clone turns up one base away.

The cysteine opens and the phenylalanine closes a CDR3 of 15 amino acids. This entry keeps only the CDR3 DNA: 45 bases, framed from base 1. V loses 0 bases of germline sequence and J loses 0 bases, and the interval between the two ends is 8 bases. Looking up the germline V gene (reference sequence) yields CDR1 LGHDT and CDR2 YNNKEL. The donors were roughly 40 Caucasian individuals from Russia, aged roughly 6 to 100 years, who were systemically healthy. Each donor gave roughly 9 milliliters of peripheral blood, drawn into EDTA-treated Vacutainer tubes. Ficoll-Paque density-gradient centrifugation was used to isolate PBMCs, with at least 7 million per sample. Trizol reagent was used to extract total RNA from PBMCs, with at least 6 micrograms per sample. For every donor, flow cytometry on a PBMC aliquot measured the percentage of naive CD45RAhigh/CD27high T cells. Library construction relied on 5' RACE. Instrument on record: Illumina HiSeq 2500. A second PCR of about 6 to 12 cycles was run with a J-beta primer mix and a sample-barcoded 5' primer. A template-switch 5' adaptor carrying 12 random nucleotides introduced a unique molecular identifier onto each TCR beta cDNA molecule. Each sample yielded at least 2.5 million CDR3-containing paired-end reads. First-strand cDNA synthesis was performed from all RNA using the Mint cDNA synthesis kit, with priming by a TRBC-specific oligonucleotide. Following uracil-DNA glycosylase treatment, a first 18-cycle PCR with universal primers M1SS and BC2_uni_R was performed on all cDNA. Turning to the authors' computational methods: Each sample was normalized by randomly selecting 1 million high-quality reads, each carrying a distinct molecular identifier. Reads sharing molecular identifiers were discarded rather than binned into consensus sequences. MiTCR, with a Q25 quality threshold and the strictest error-elimination algorithm, was used for CDR3 identification, clonotype clustering and error correction. A nonparametric unseen species model using Euler transformation provided a lower-bound estimate of total TCR beta diversity. TCRdb redid the processing of the public reads, applying fastp at Q25 and MiXCR, and retained in-frame beta chains. A single entry per CDR3 protein holds the most common genes and DNA from its merged rows. Here the V and J calls rest on TCRdb's processing, not on the authors' analysis. Recorded for this sample are about 1.6 million distinct CDR3 sequences; around 36% of them occurred a single time. In total, the top ten clones hold approximately 10% of the sample.

The chain couples TRBV3-1 to TRBJ1-1, with no confident D gene call. The specimen was blood. This clonotype was obtained from a woman aged 30 to 39 in good health. The CDR3 amino acid sequence is: CASSQDSQVNTEAFF. The nucleotide sequence is given as TGTGCCAGCAGCCAAGATAGTCAGGTGAACACTGAAGCTTTCTTT.